This paragraph covers one TCR beta chain sequence. Relative to the germline gene, one junction end is altered; a read error may explain this. The data originate from a study of shared clonotypes between healthy human individuals. Method: immunoSEQ multiplex PCR; TCRdb's copy keeps in-frame clones and lacks some. The profile shows around 600,000 clones, roughly 98% of them singletons. Germline loops: CDR1 SGHTA, CDR2 FQGNSA. CDR3 length: 15 residues. CD45RO-negative CD8 cells positively selected for CCR7 made up the naive population, which excluded terminally differentiated effector memory CD45RA+ cells.

The receptor was derived from a man younger than 40 in good health. The chain has TRBV7-2 and TRBJ2-7; 9 bases line up with TRBD1. Sequenced input: naive CD8+ T cells sorted from blood. CDR3 in DNA: TGTGCCAGCACCTTAACAGGGGGCTTCTCCTACGAGCAGTACTTC. Protein product: CASTLTGGFSYEQYF.